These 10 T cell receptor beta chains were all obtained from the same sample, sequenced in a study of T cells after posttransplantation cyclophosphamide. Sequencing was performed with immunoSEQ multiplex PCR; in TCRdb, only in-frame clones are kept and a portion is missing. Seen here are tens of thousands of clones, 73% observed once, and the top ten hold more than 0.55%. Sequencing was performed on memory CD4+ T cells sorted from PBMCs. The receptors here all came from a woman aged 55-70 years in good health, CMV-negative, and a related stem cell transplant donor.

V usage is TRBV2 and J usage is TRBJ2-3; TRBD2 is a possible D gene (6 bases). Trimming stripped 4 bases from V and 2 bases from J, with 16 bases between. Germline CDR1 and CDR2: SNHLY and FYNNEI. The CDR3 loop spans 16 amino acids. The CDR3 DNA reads TGTGCCAGCAGTGCTGGGGACTCTTCGTTCACAGATACGCAGTATTTT. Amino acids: CASSAGDSSFTDTQYF.

CDR3 bases: TGTGCCAGCAGTTGGGACAGGGGGCACACTGAAGCTTTCTTT. It encodes CASSWDRGHTEAFF. This chain links TRBV28 with TRBJ1-1, with 12 bases identical to TRBD1. Trimming removed 4 bases from V and 3 bases from J; junction bases left unmatched: 0. The CDR3 contains 14 residues. Germline values: CDR1 MDHEN, CDR2 SYDVKM.

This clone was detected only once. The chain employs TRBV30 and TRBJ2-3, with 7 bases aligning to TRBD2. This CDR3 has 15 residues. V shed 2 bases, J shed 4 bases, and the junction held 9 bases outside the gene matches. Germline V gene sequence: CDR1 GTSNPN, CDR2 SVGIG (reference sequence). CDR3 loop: CAWSLASGFADTQYF. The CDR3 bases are TGTGCCTGGAGTCTCGCTAGCGGTTTCGCAGATACGCAGTATTTT.

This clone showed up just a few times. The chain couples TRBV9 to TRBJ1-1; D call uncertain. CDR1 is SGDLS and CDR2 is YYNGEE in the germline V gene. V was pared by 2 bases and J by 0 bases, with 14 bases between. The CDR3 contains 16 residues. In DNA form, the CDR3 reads TGTGCCAGCAGCGTGGCGGCCGGCCGCATGAACACTGAAGCTTTCTTT. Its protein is CASSVAAGRMNTEAFF.

The CDR3 DNA sequence: TGTGCCAGCATCCTCTTTCCGGGCTACGAGCAGTACTTC. It codes for CASILFPGYEQYF. This chain connects TRBV21-1 to TRBJ2-7; TRBD2 is the table's D call, not checked against the DNA. TRBV21-1 is designated a pseudogene. The CDR3 consists of 13 residues.

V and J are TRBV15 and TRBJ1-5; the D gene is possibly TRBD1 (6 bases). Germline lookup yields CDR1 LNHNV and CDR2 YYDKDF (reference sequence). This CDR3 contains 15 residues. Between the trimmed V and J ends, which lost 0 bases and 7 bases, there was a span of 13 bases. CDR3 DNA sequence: TGTGCCACCAGCAGAGATAAGGGGGGGAACCAGCCCCAGCATTTT. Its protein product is CATSRDKGGNQPQHF.

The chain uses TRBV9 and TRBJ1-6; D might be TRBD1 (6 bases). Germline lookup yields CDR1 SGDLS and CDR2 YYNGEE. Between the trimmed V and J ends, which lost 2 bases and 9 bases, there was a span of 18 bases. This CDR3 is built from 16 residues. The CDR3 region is CASSVDVSGVSSPLHF. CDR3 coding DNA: TGTGCCAGCAGCGTGGATGTTTCAGGGGTTAGTTCACCCCTCCACTTT.

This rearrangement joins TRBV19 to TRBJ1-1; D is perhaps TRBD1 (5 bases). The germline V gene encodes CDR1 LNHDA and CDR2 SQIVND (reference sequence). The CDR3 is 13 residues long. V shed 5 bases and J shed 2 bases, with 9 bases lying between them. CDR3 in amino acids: CASSWGLNTEAFF. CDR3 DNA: TGTGCCAGTAGTTGGGGACTCAACACTGAAGCTTTCTTT.

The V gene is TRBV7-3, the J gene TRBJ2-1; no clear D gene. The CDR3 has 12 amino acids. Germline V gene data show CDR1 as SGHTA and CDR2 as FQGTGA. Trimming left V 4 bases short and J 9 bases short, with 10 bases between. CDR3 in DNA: TGTGCCAGCAGCTCCCCCTTGAGTGAGCAGTTCTTC. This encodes CASSSPLSEQFF.

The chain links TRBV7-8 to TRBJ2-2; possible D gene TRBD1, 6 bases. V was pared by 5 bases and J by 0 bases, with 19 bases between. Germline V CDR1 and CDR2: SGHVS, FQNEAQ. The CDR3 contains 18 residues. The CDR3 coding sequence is TGTGCCAGCAGCCCGTCGGGACAAATGTTCGCGAACACCGGGGAGCTGTTTTTT. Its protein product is CASSPSGQMFANTGELFF.